This TCR beta chain derives from a study of blood T cell repertoires in COVID-19. Study in general: Material from acute and convalescent COVID-19 was sourced from the United States, Italy and Spain.

The Seattle site enrolled patients during active infection and followed them longitudinally. Authors' data handling: The authors estimated nucleated cell counts from reference gene primer amplification. The repertoire was sequenced with immunoSEQ multiplex PCR; TCRdb's copy has only in-frame clones and lacks some. D and trimming come from the DNA, and the V and J calls and clone size come from that table. The data show some 160,000 clones, with more than 75% seen just once and around 5% held by the top ten. This CDR3 region has 13 residues. V was clipped by 2 bases and J by 7 bases, with 14 bases between them. Germline CDR1 reads GTSNPN; CDR2 reads SVGIG (reference sequence).

The rearrangement links TRBV30 to TRBJ1-1; no clear D gene. The TCR originated in a young man with COVID-19, enrolled during active disease. The source material was peripheral blood. CDR3 in amino acids: CAWSKGREFEAFF. The CDR3 DNA reads TGTGCCTGGAGTAAAGGACGGGAATTTGAAGCTTTCTTT.